This TCR beta chain is drawn from a study of blood T cells in healthy people across ages (dated by TCRdb to between 2014 and 2017). With regard to the full study: In model experiments, roughly one uniquely barcoded TCR beta cDNA molecule per two T cells was captured by template switching. Age-related changes in TCR beta repertoire diversity were measured in the study by deep sequencing normalized with unique cDNA molecular identifiers. The donors were split into four age groups: young (average roughly 15 years), middle-aged (around 40), aged (more than 60) and long-lived (approximately 89). Using the same blood draw, the study looked at two additional independent replicas of 1 million unique cDNA reads for two donors, one aged 18 to 30 and the other aged 80 or older.

The germline V end is reduced by 0 bases and the J end by 1 base; junction bases left unmatched: 10. Including the terminal cysteine and phenylalanine, the CDR3 comprises 18 residues. The kept DNA is CDR3 alone, 54 bases in frame from the first base. The germline V gene yields MNHEY for CDR1 and SVGAGI for CDR2. The donors were 40 or so Caucasian individuals from Russia, aged roughly 6 to 95 years, who were systemically healthy. Each donor gave about 11 milliliters of peripheral blood, drawn into EDTA-treated Vacutainer tubes. Ficoll-Paque density-gradient centrifugation was used to isolate PBMCs, with at least 7 million per sample. Trizol reagent was used to extract total RNA from PBMCs, with at least 6 micrograms per sample. For every donor, flow cytometry on a PBMC aliquot measured the percentage of naive CD45RAhigh/CD27high T cells. The library was obtained by 5' RACE. Sequencing was performed on an Illumina HiSeq 2500. The second PCR ran for roughly 7 to 11 cycles and used a J-beta primer mix along with a sample-barcoded 5' primer. Each TCR beta cDNA molecule received a unique molecular identifier from a template-switch 5' adaptor carrying 12 random nucleotides. At least 2.5 million CDR3-containing paired-end reads were obtained from each sample. All of the RNA was converted into first-strand cDNA using the Mint cDNA synthesis kit, with a TRBC-specific oligonucleotide serving as the primer. All cDNA was treated with uracil-DNA glycosylase and then went through a first 18-cycle PCR with the universal primers M1SS and BC2_uni_R. Per the authors' processing: For normalization, 1 million high-quality reads, each with a distinct molecular identifier, were randomly selected from each sample. Instead of being binned into consensus sequences, reads with shared molecular identifiers were discarded. CDR3 identification, clonotype clustering and error correction used MiTCR with a Q25 quality threshold and the strictest error-elimination algorithm. A nonparametric unseen species model with Euler transformation was used to estimate lower-bound total TCR beta diversity. TCRdb reworked the public reads: Q25 trimming with fastp, MiXCR clone assembly, productive beta chains retained. One record per CDR3 amino acid sequence lists the most common genes and DNA. The V and J calls here are based on TCRdb, not the publication. This sample holds about 800,000 distinct CDR3 sequences; approximately 25% were observed only once. Clones ranked in the top ten supply under 4.5% of the sample.

In regard to this clonotype: The clone's antigen remains unknown. Per-base quality was not reported, and no clone a single base away is much larger than it.

The paper's findings and limits, for the study overall: Estimates of total diversity based on one million sequenced T cells were regarded as lower bounds and as underestimates. Compared with the aged group, the long-lived group had more naive CD4+ T cells, fewer expanded clones and increased TCR diversity, suggesting age selection. Since profiling was done on bulk unsorted PBMCs, naive and antigen-experienced compartments could not be conclusively compared. As age increased, observed TCR beta diversity per million T cells dropped in a roughly linear way, and a significant reduction was already evident by age 40. Donor CMV infection status was unknown, potentially confounding age-related changes in expanded clonotypes. There was a strong correlation between observed TCR beta diversity and the percentage of naive T cells measured by flow cytometry.

These same data were also listed under a study on T cells of mothers and their children. The second paper further reports: Donors were nine systemically healthy Caucasian individuals: three mothers and their six children. cDNA synthesis consumed the entire amount of extracted RNA, loaded at 1.5 ug RNA in each 15 ul reaction. In the second PCR, the M1S primer added sample barcodes and 2-4 random nucleotides. Over 10 million TCR beta CDR3 reads came from each mother, compared with about 3.2 million reads from each child. TCR recombination output is similarly shaped by thymic selection in related and unrelated pairs, with a minor effect exerted by inherited differences. Normalized repertoire overlap in related mother-child pairs was always slightly higher than in unrelated mother-child pairs, but the difference was never significant. With a sensitivity of about 100 clones per million clonotypes, no persistent microchimeric T cell clones were detected. Deep NGS was used in the study to compare the TCR beta repertoires of mothers and children and to look for features that separate related mother-child pairs from unrelated individuals. Mothers averaged about 40 +/- 4 years of age and children averaged 11 +/- 4 years. After adapter ligation was performed with NEBNext reagents, the libraries were sequenced on an Illumina HiSeq 2000 with 100+100 nt paired-end reads. To prevent cross-contamination, the mother and child libraries were prepared one month apart and sequenced in separate runs. Each donor had between roughly 450,000 and 2,100,000 distinct TCR beta clonotypes identified. Naive TCR beta clonotypes were estimated from low-frequency clonotypes matched to each donor's FACS-determined naive share, without sorting.

Rearrangement joined TRBV6-5 to TRBJ1-2; 8 central bases correspond to TRBD1. The sequenced sample consisted of blood. The clonotype comes from a boy younger than 18 in good health. The DNA reads TGTGCCAGCAGTTACTCGGGATCTCCAGGGGGCGTTAACTATGGCTACACCTTC. Translated, this is CASSYSGSPGGVNYGYTF.